Detailed here is one TCR beta chain. Original methodology: Cell counts per sample came from amplifying reference gene primers. Sequencing used immunoSEQ multiplex PCR; TCRdb keeps in-frame clones, though not all of them. For V, J and clone size, that table is used; D and trimming come from the DNA. The data contain some 86,000 clones, roughly 83% of them singletons. Germline V gene data show CDR1 as SGHNT and CDR2 as YYREEE (reference sequence). Losses at the gene ends were 4 bases for V and 9 bases for J; bases not matched to a gene: 8. The CDR3 is 13 residues long. This entry comes from a study of blood T cell repertoires in COVID-19. Study in general: The study drew acute and convalescent COVID-19 samples from the United States, Italy and Spain. The analysed material was cDNA or gDNA that came from T cells, B-cell-depleted T cells, or PBMCs.

This TCR was sampled from a woman aged 80 or over with active or convalescent COVID-19. This rearrangement joins TRBV5-4 to TRBJ2-3, with TRBD1 identical over 7 bases. Source material: peripheral blood. The CDR3 DNA is TGTGCCAGCAGCCCGGACCGGGACAGCACGCAGTATTTT. Translation gives CASSPDRDSTQYF.